Listed here are 32 T cell receptor beta chains from one sample, sequenced in a study of cytomegalovirus exposure and HLA in healthy donors. The PCR used 60 Vbeta and 13 Jbeta primers. Repertoires were generated with immunoSEQ multiplex PCR, while TCRdb's copy carries only in-frame clones and drops some. In the table there are 110,000 or so clones, approximately 69% of which are singletons. Sequencing was performed on PBMCs. Source of these receptors: a man aged 25 to 40 in good health and CMV-seronegative.

Only one count was recorded for this clone. J is TRBJ1-5 and V is TRBV7-9, with TRBD1 as a possible D gene (6 bases). Germline-derived CDR1 and CDR2 are SEHNR and FQNEAQ (reference sequence). The CDR3 runs 13 residues. V dropped 3 bases and J dropped 8 bases, with 11 bases sitting between them. The CDR3 loop is CASSLTQGKPQHF. The CDR3 DNA sequence: TGTGCCAGCAGCTTGACTCAGGGGAAGCCCCAGCATTTT.

The V call is TRBV6-1, the J call TRBJ2-7, with a weak D call TRBD1 (6 bases). The CDR3 loop spans 13 amino acids. CDR1 and CDR2 (germline): MNHNS, SASEGT. Deletions cut 6 bases from V and 0 bases from J, with 9 bases between. The CDR3 DNA reads as TGTGCCAGCAGAATGACAGGCTCCTACGAGCAGTACTTC. Amino acids: CASRMTGSYEQYF.

The gene calls are TRBV19 and TRBJ1-2; possible D gene TRBD1, 5 bases. The CDR3 has 15 amino acids. V was shortened by 7 bases and J by 2 bases, with 17 bases between the two germline ends. Germline assignment: CDR1 LNHDA and CDR2 SQIVND (reference sequence). CDR3 nucleotides: TGTGCCAGTATTACTGGGGCGCACATCAACTATGGCTACACCTTC. This translates into CASITGAHINYGYTF. Filled out from reference TRBV19 and TRBJ1-2, the complete variable domain reads DGGITQSPKYLFRKEGQNVTLSCEQNLNHDAMYWYRQDPGQGLRLIYYSQIVNDFQKGDIAEGYSVSREKKESFPLTVTSAQKNPTAFYLCASITGAHINYGYTFGSGTRLTVV.

V is TRBV6-5 and J is TRBJ1-6, with D possibly being TRBD1 (6 bases). Germline CDR1 MNHEY, CDR2 SVGAGI. Trimming removed 0 bases from V and 7 bases from J, with 13 bases in between. The CDR3 loop spans 16 amino acids. In DNA, the CDR3 is TGTGCCAGCAGTTACTCGATTGGCAGGGGAAATTCACCCCTCCACTTT. This encodes CASSYSIGRGNSPLHF.

The chain joins TRBV7-2 to TRBJ2-1; possible D gene TRBD2, 6 bases. The CDR3 has 15 amino acids. With 5 bases removed from V and 8 bases from J, the gap between germline ends came to 19 bases. The germline V gene has CDR1 SGHTA and CDR2 FQGNSA. DNA for the CDR3: TGTGCCAGCAGCCCCGGGGCAGGGAGGTTGGATGAGCAGTTCTTC. It translates to CASSPGAGRLDEQFF.

The rearrangement joins TRBV6-4 to TRBJ1-1; 8 positions agree with TRBD1. This CDR3 region has 13 residues. CDR1 MRHNA and CDR2 SNTAGT come from the germline V gene. The V gene end was trimmed by 5 bases and the J gene end by 7 bases; junction bases not matched to a gene: 6. This CDR3 is CASSPQGAGEAFF. CDR3 DNA sequence: TGTGCCAGCAGTCCCCAGGGGGCCGGTGAAGCTTTCTTT.

To note about this clone: In the same sample, other DNA sequences code for this CDR3. Here the CDR3 reads CATWTGGPNEQYF. The CDR3 DNA sequence: TGTGCCACCTGGACAGGGGGCCCGAACGAGCAGTACTTC. The chain uses TRBV2 and TRBJ2-7; 11 bases are shared with TRBD1. Germline values: CDR1 SNHLY, CDR2 FYNNEI. Unmatched junction bases numbered 7, after V lost 10 bases and J lost 5 bases. The CDR3 is 13 amino acids.

A word on this clone: The junction departs from the called germline gene at one end, perhaps through a read error. This rearrangement joins TRBV7-2 to TRBJ2-4, with TRBD1 as a possible D gene (6 bases). The CDR3 loop spans 14 amino acids. CDR1 is SGHTA and CDR2 is FQGNSA in the germline V gene. CDR3 nucleotide sequence: TGTGCCAGCAGCTCAGGGGCGGCCAAAAACAGTCAGTACTTC. This gives the protein CASSSGAAKNSQYF.

The chain couples TRBV10-3 to TRBJ2-1; 14 positions agree with TRBD2. Trimming took 11 bases from V and 10 from J; bases not matched to a gene: 13. Germline lookup yields CDR1 ENHRY and CDR2 SYGVKD. The CDR3 spans 15 residues. The DNA for the CDR3 is TGTGCCTCCTGCCGCGGGACTAGCGGGAGAGACGAGCAGTTCTTC. Encoded protein: CASCRGTSGRDEQFF.

The chain employs TRBV27 and TRBJ1-2, with TRBD1 matching over 8 bases. Germline trimming cut 6 bases from V and 5 bases from J; bases unmatched to any gene: 5. Germline loops: CDR1 MNHEY, CDR2 SMNVEV (reference sequence). The CDR3 length is 13 residues. Here the CDR3 DNA reads TGTGCCAGCAGCGCAGGGGGCTGGTATGGCTACACCTTC. It encodes CASSAGGWYGYTF.

The chain is built from TRBV6-5 and TRBJ2-7; 8 positions match TRBD2. Germline lookup yields CDR1 MNHEY and CDR2 SVGAGI. This CDR3 comprises 14 residues. J was trimmed by 5 bases and V by 7 bases; bases with no gene match: 10. CDR3 in DNA: TGTGCCAGCATGGTAGGCCGGGGGGGGAACGAGCAGTACTTC. It specifies CASMVGRGGNEQYF.

This chain uses TRBV6-5 with TRBJ1-2; tentative D call: TRBD1 (5 bases). This CDR3 comprises 14 residues. Trimming left V 6 bases short and J 8 bases short, with 19 bases between. The germline gives CDR1 MNHEY, CDR2 SVGAGI. In DNA form, the CDR3 reads TGTGCCAGCAGCCCCGCGGGCAGGGAGGGCGGCTACACCTTC. Protein: CASSPAGREGGYTF.

This chain links TRBV4-1 with TRBJ1-1; TRBD1 matches at 10 bases. The CDR3 is 14 residues long. V shed 3 bases, J shed 11 bases, and the junction held 9 bases outside the gene matches. CDR1 and CDR2 (germline): MGHRA, YSYEKL. DNA of the CDR3: TGCGCCAGCAGCCATTTCGACAGGGGGCAGTTGGCTTTCTTT. This encodes CASSHFDRGQLAFF.

This sequence joins TRBV6-5 and TRBJ1-4, with 9 bases matching TRBD1. The CDR3 has 15 residues. J was trimmed by 7 bases and V by 7 bases; bases with no gene match: 10. From germline, CDR1 is MNHEY and CDR2 SVGAGI. CDR3 residues: CASKSWDRESEKLFF. The CDR3 coding sequence is TGTGCCAGCAAATCATGGGACAGGGAAAGTGAAAAACTGTTTTTT.

Written as DNA, the CDR3 is TGTGCCAGCAGCAGAGCCGGGACTGGCGTCTACAATGAGCAGTTCTTC. The encoded protein is CASSRAGTGVYNEQFF. V and J are TRBV7-8 and TRBJ2-1; D may be TRBD2 (6 bases). CDR1 and CDR2 from the germline V gene are SGHVS and FQNEAQ. CDR3 length: 16 residues. Between the trimmed V and J ends, which lost 5 bases and 3 bases, there was a span of 17 bases. The entire variable domain, with the rest obtained from reference TRBV7-8 and TRBJ2-1, is as follows: GAGVSQSPRYKVAKRGQDVALRCDPISGHVSLFWYQQALGQGPEFLTYFQNEAQLDKSGLPSDRFFAERPEGSVSTLKIQRTQQEDSAVYLCASSRAGTGVYNEQFFGPGTRLTVL.

Turning to this clone: The sample carries other DNA sequences with the same CDR3. V gene TRBV5-1 combines with J gene TRBJ2-5, with 9 bases that match TRBD1. This CDR3 comprises 15 residues. The V segment lost 0 bases and the J segment 2 bases; nucleotides outside the gene matches: 2. CDR1 and CDR2 (germline): SGHRS, YFSETQ. DNA for the CDR3: TGCGCCAGCAGCTTGGCAGGGACAGGGCAAGAGACCCAGTACTTC. Translated: CASSLAGTGQETQYF.

The rearrangement uses TRBV5-8 and TRBJ2-3, with 12 nucleotides matching TRBD2. Germline V gene lookup returns CDR1 SGHTS and CDR2 YDEGEE. V shed 4 bases and J 6 bases; nucleotides not matched to a gene: 9. This CDR3 comprises 16 residues. The CDR3 sequence is CASSEGTSGFRDTQYF. The DNA of the CDR3 is TGTGCCAGCAGCGAAGGGACTAGCGGGTTTCGGGATACGCAGTATTTT.

The rearrangement links TRBV7-9 to TRBJ1-5, with 7 bases lining up with TRBD1. The V gene's germline CDR1 is SEHNR and CDR2 FQNEAQ (reference sequence). Trimming cost V 1 base and J 3 bases; bases outside gene matches: 3. This CDR3 spans 15 amino acids. CDR3 region: CASSLGQGSNQPQHF. The CDR3 DNA follows: TGTGCCAGCAGCTTAGGACAGGGTTCCAATCAGCCCCAGCATTTT.

V gene TRBV19 combines with J gene TRBJ1-5; 8 bases are a match to TRBD1. The CDR3 has 15 amino acids. CDR1 and CDR2 from the germline V gene are LNHDA and SQIVND (reference sequence). The V and J ends lost 8 bases and 3 bases, in that order; junction bases with no gene match: 9. The DNA for the CDR3 is TGTGCCAGTCGGGAGGACAGGGCCTCCAATCAGCCCCAGCATTTT. Protein: CASREDRASNQPQHF.

This chain links TRBV6-6 with TRBJ2-1, with D possibly matching TRBD1 (6 bases). The V and J ends lost 5 bases and 7 bases respectively, with 12 bases between them. CDR1 and CDR2 from the germline V gene are MNHNY and SVGAGI (reference sequence). The CDR3 has 13 residues. This CDR3 is CASSLRGTNEQFF. As DNA, the CDR3 is TGTGCCAGCAGTCTCAGGGGCACGAATGAGCAGTTCTTC.

This chain's CDR3 is CASSLKTGLTEAFF. CDR3 in DNA: TGTGCCAGCAGCTTAAAAACAGGGCTCACTGAAGCTTTCTTT. This chain connects TRBV7-9 to TRBJ1-1, with D perhaps matching TRBD1 (6 bases). V was pared by 2 bases and J by 4 bases, with 11 bases between. The CDR3 has 14 amino acids. Germline loops: CDR1 SEHNR, CDR2 FQNEAQ (reference sequence).

The chain carries TRBV7-8 and TRBJ2-7; possibly TRBD1 for D (5 bases). CDR1 is SGHVS and CDR2 is FQNEAQ in the germline V gene. Trimming left V 8 bases short and J 1 base short, with 12 bases between. The CDR3 totals 13 residues. CDR3 region: CASCWGQSYEQYF. The CDR3 nucleotides read TGTGCCAGCTGCTGGGGCCAGTCCTACGAGCAGTACTTC.

Points on this clone: Other nucleotide sequences from this sample produce the same CDR3. The chain combines TRBV29-1 with TRBJ2-3; possible D gene TRBD1, 5 bases. The CDR3 loop spans 12 amino acids. Per the germline V gene, CDR1 is SQVTM and CDR2 is ANQGSEA. V was cut by 7 bases and J by 3 bases, with 11 bases left in between. The CDR3 sequence: CSGGQGTDTQYF. The CDR3 bases are TGCAGCGGGGGTCAGGGTACAGATACGCAGTATTTT.

This clone was found once. The CDR3 DNA follows: TGCAGCCCGACAGGGTCGGGCACAGATACGCAGTATTTT. It specifies CSPTGSGTDTQYF. V and J are TRBV29-1 and TRBJ2-3, with 7 bases identical to TRBD1. V dropped 8 bases and J dropped 1; count of bases not matched to a gene: 6. The CDR3 has 13 amino acids. Germline lookup yields CDR1 SQVTM and CDR2 ANQGSEA.

V and J are TRBV9 and TRBJ1-3; TRBD1 might be the D (5 bases). Trimming removed 4 bases from V and 0 bases from J, with 11 bases in between. The CDR3 is 15 residues long. CDR1 is SGDLS and CDR2 is YYNGEE in the germline V gene. The CDR3 loop is CASSLSGGSGNTIYF. The CDR3 DNA follows: TGTGCCAGCAGCCTCTCCGGGGGCTCTGGAAACACCATATATTTT.

The chain combines TRBV6-9 with TRBJ2-7; 8 bases line up with TRBD2. In germline, CDR1 is MNHGY, CDR2 SVAAGI. This CDR3 spans 18 amino acids. V was clipped by 4 bases and J by 2 bases; unmatched bases: 16. The CDR3: CASSSRRAGGPSTYEQYF. CDR3 DNA sequence: TGTGCCAGCAGTTCACGACGGGCGGGAGGCCCTTCGACCTACGAGCAGTACTTC.

This sequence joins TRBV19 and TRBJ1-1, with D tentatively TRBD1 (6 bases). The CDR3 is made up of 16 amino acids. V shed 5 bases and J shed 1 base, with 17 bases lying between them. Germline V gives CDR1 LNHDA, CDR2 SQIVND (reference sequence). CDR3 residues: CASSPKQGRENTEAFF. The CDR3 DNA sequence: TGTGCCAGTAGTCCAAAACAGGGACGGGAGAACACTGAAGCTTTCTTT.

V usage is TRBV27 and J usage is TRBJ2-1; 9 bases agree with TRBD1. This CDR3 is built from 19 residues. Trimming removed 1 base from V and 2 bases from J; junction bases left unmatched: 12. Germline lookup yields CDR1 MNHEY and CDR2 SMNVEV (reference sequence). The CDR3 bases are TGTGCCAGCAGTTTATTGGGGTTTCCGGGACAGGGAGCCTACAATGAGCAGTTCTTC. Amino acid sequence: CASSLLGFPGQGAYNEQFF.

V usage is TRBV7-3 and J usage is TRBJ2-1; 12 bases fit TRBD1. Germline loops: CDR1 SGHTA, CDR2 FQGTGA. CDR3 size: 15 residues. Germline trimming cut 5 bases from V and 12 bases from J; bases unmatched to any gene: 11. The CDR3 is CASSLSGGTGGAQFF. CDR3 bases: TGTGCCAGCAGCCTAAGCGGCGGGACAGGGGGCGCGCAGTTCTTC.

The rearrangement uses TRBV14 and TRBJ2-2, with 8 bases that match TRBD2. V shed 2 bases, J shed 4 bases, and the junction held 6 bases outside the gene matches. This CDR3 region has 16 residues. Germline CDR1 SGHDN, CDR2 FVKESK. The CDR3 sequence is CASSQHSGSVTGELFF. Written as DNA, the CDR3 is TGTGCCAGCAGCCAACACAGCGGGAGTGTCACCGGGGAGCTGTTTTTT.

Worth noting for this clone: Other DNA sequences in this sample translate to the same CDR3. The genes are TRBV9 and TRBJ2-7; tentative D call: TRBD1 (5 bases). CDR1 and CDR2 (germline): SGDLS, YYNGEE. V was pared by 2 bases and J by 5 bases, with 14 bases between. The CDR3 has 14 residues. The chain's CDR3 is CASSVHDRLDEQYF. In DNA form, the CDR3 reads TGTGCCAGCAGCGTGCATGACAGATTGGACGAGCAGTACTTC.

This chain uses TRBV28 with TRBJ2-3, with 11 bases matching TRBD1. J lost 6 bases, V lost 5 bases, and 10 bases had no gene match. The CDR3 consists of 16 residues. The germline gives CDR1 MDHEN, CDR2 SYDVKM. DNA of the CDR3: TGTGCCAGCAGTGCGGGGGACAGGGGGAAGGTGGATACGCAGTATTTT. It encodes CASSAGDRGKVDTQYF.